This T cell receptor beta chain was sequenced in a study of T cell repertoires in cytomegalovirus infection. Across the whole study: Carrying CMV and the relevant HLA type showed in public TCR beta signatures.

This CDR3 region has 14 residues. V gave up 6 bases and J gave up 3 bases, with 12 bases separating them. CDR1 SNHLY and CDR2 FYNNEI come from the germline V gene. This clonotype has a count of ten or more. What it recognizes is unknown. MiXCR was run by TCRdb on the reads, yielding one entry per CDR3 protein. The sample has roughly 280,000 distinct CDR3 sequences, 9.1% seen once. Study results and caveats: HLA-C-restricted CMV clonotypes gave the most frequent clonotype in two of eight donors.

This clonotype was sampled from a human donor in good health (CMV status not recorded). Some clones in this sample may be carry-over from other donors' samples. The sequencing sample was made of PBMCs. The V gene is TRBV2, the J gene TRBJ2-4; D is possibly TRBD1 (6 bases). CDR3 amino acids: CASRPRTVKNIQYF. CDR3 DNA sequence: TGTGCCAGCAGGCCGAGGACAGTCAAAAACATTCAGTACTTC.